This is a list of T cell receptor beta chains from one sample in a study of cytomegalovirus exposure and HLA in healthy donors. Libraries were prepared by immunoSEQ multiplex PCR; TCRdb keeps only in-frame clonotypes and omits some of them. The sample has around 270,000 clones, approximately 80% seen once; the top ten hold about 0.28%. The sample comprised PBMCs. The receptor set was obtained from a girl aged 2 to 10 in good health and CMV-seronegative. Both conserved end residues are part of each CDR3. A D gene is named only where the DNA matches it firmly.

j_call | d_call | v_call | cdr3_aa
TRBJ2-7 | TRBD2 | TRBV5-1 | CASSLGLAGGRVEQYF
TRBJ2-3 | TRBD1 | TRBV30 | CAWSRDRGNTDTQYF
TRBJ2-3 | . | TRBV9 | CASSVAGTDTQYF
TRBJ2-7 | TRBD2 | TRBV30 | CAWSRPYSGRASYEQYF
TRBJ1-2 | TRBD1 | TRBV28 | CASSLGQGYGYTF
TRBJ1-5 | . | TRBV28 | CASNLDSVNQPQHF
TRBJ1-5 | . | TRBV2 | CASNRNSYNQPQHF
TRBJ2-3 | TRBD2 | TRBV7-9 | CASSLATSGDTDTQYF
TRBJ2-7 | . | TRBV25-1 | CASSRSYEQYF
TRBJ2-1 | . | TRBV6-5 | CASRGVGPYNEQFF
TRBJ2-1 | TRBD2 | TRBV12-5 | CASGLMGTSENNEQFF
TRBJ2-3 | TRBD2 | TRBV6-4 | CASSDMAGGSTDTQYF
TRBJ1-2 | . | TRBV9 | CASSVASSRQVYGYTF
TRBJ1-2 | . | TRBV30 | CACRREGAGYTF
TRBJ1-1 | . | TRBV6-5 | CASAGVTEAFF
TRBJ2-7 | . | TRBV7-9 | CASSLRDSYEQYF
TRBJ2-7 | . | TRBV5-4 | CASSLGLQGPEQYF
TRBJ2-7 | . | TRBV10-2 | CASSDSGSYEQYF
TRBJ1-1 | . | TRBV28 | CASSSGRSNTEAFF
TRBJ2-7 | . | TRBV5-1 | CASSLGQGDPSYEQYF
TRBJ2-7 | TRBD1 | TRBV5-4 | CASSHQGVIEEQYF
TRBJ2-7 | TRBD1 | TRBV19 | CASSPGQGNYEQYF
TRBJ2-5 | TRBD2 | TRBV9 | CASSDSGGLTVSQYF
TRBJ1-2 | . | TRBV19 | CASSMGTGSNYGYTF
TRBJ1-5 | TRBD1 | TRBV2 | CASSEARDRRSQPQHF
TRBJ2-2 | TRBD1 | TRBV5-5 | CASSQNQGAPSGELFF
TRBJ1-5 | . | TRBV7-9 | CASSLGGVGQPQHF
TRBJ2-7 | . | TRBV21-1 | CASNTRDRALCEQYF
TRBJ2-7 | TRBD2 | TRBV13 | CASSLTSGEYEQYF
TRBJ1-1 | . | TRBV5-1 | CASSLEAGTSVNTEAFF
TRBJ2-2 | TRBD2 | TRBV7-2 | CASSLEALALSGELFF